Presented here are 3 T cell receptor beta chains from one specimen sequenced in a study of blood T cell repertoires in COVID-19. Sequencing was performed with immunoSEQ multiplex PCR; in TCRdb, only in-frame clones are kept and a portion is missing. This sample has approximately 200,000 clones, with 86% found just once. Source material: PBMCs or T cells enriched from blood (not recorded which). Source of these receptors: a woman between 25 and 40 years old who had recovered from COVID-19.

The chain carries TRBV7-2 and TRBJ1-5; 7 bases are a match to TRBD1. J was trimmed by 5 bases and V by 3 bases; bases with no gene match: 4. Germline assignment: CDR1 SGHTA and CDR2 FQGNSA. This CDR3 region has 14 residues. CDR3 loop: CASSLGQSYQPQHF. CDR3 sequence (DNA): TGTGCCAGCAGCTTGGGACAGAGCTATCAGCCCCAGCATTTT.

The chain couples TRBV29-1 to TRBJ1-1; 8 positions match TRBD1. The V segment lost 0 bases and the J segment 3 bases; nucleotides outside the gene matches: 12. Germline loops: CDR1 SQVTM, CDR2 ANQGSEA. The CDR3 runs to 17 residues. The CDR3 DNA follows: TGCAGCGTTGAAGATCTTCAATGGGGGACAGGAGACACTGAAGCTTTCTTT. This sequence encodes CSVEDLQWGTGDTEAFF.

The chain recombines TRBV7-8 with TRBJ2-6, with 10 bases fitting TRBD2. CDR3 length equals 20 residues. CDR1 and CDR2 (germline): SGHVS, FQNEAQ. The junction had 13 bases not matched to a gene; V was cut back by 5 bases and J by 0 bases. CDR3 region: CASSNWPGLADYSGANVLTF. The CDR3 DNA follows: TGTGCCAGCAGCAACTGGCCCGGACTAGCGGACTACTCTGGGGCCAACGTCCTGACTTTC.